These 18 T cell receptor beta chains share one sample of origin, sequenced in a study of molecular identifiers for immune sequencing clone quantification. TCRdb re-called the PCR reads with MiXCR, one entry per CDR3 protein. The sample lists approximately 54,000 distinct CDR3 sequences, less than 25% occurring once. The specimen was naive CD8+ T cells from blood, with Jurkat cell RNA spiked in. Subset noted: FACS-sorted CD8+CD4-CCR7+CD45RA+ naive T cells. The receptors stem from a human donor in good health. Some libraries in this study had Jurkat cell RNA spiked in.

Details on this clonotype: A single base separates this from a much larger clone, so it may be a read error. This chain connects TRBV5-3 to TRBJ1-5; D perhaps matches TRBD1 (5 bases). TRBV5-3 is marked as an open reading frame, function uncertain. The CDR3 contains 17 residues. CDR3 coding DNA: TGTGCCAGCAGCCTGGCAGGTGAGCGGGGGAGCAATCGGCCCCAGCATTTT. It encodes CASSLAGERGSNRPQHF.

This clonotype was observed at least ten times. The chain couples TRBV6-2 or TRBV6-3 to TRBJ1-1; D is ambiguous. CDR3 length: 13 residues. V was cut by 2 bases and J by 8 bases, with 12 bases left in between. Germline lookup yields CDR1 MNHEY and CDR2 SVGEGT. CDR3 residues: CASSYPGQLEAFF. Written as DNA, the CDR3 is TGTGCCAGCAGTTACCCCGGGCAGCTGGAAGCTTTCTTT.

With respect to this clonotype: Since a much larger clone is just one base distant, this may be a read error. The J gene is TRBJ2-3, the V gene TRBV6-1; D might be TRBD1 (5 bases). CDR1 and CDR2 from the germline V gene are MNHNS and SASEGT. The CDR3 length is 14 residues. Here the CDR3 DNA reads TGTGCCGGCAGTGTCAGGGCGGATACAGATACGCAGTATTTT. Translating gives CAGSVRADTDTQYF.

The V gene is TRBV29-1, the J gene TRBJ2-1; 8 nucleotides agree with TRBD2. V shed 6 bases, J shed 0 bases, and the junction held 10 bases outside the gene matches. In germline, CDR1 is SQVTM, CDR2 ANQGSEA. This CDR3 region has 16 residues. The CDR3 bases are TGCAGCGTAGCGGGGGCTGTAAGTGACTCCTACAATGAGCAGTTCTTC. Protein sequence: CSVAGAVSDSYNEQFF.

About this clonotype itself: A much bigger clone sits one base away, suggesting this may be a read error. J is TRBJ2-2 and V is TRBV7-9; a possible D gene is TRBD2 (5 bases). V was shortened by 7 bases and J by 8 bases, with 11 bases between the two germline ends. Germline V CDR1 and CDR2: SEHNR, FQNEAQ (reference sequence). This CDR3 spans 12 amino acids. The CDR3 bases are TGTGCCAGCAACTTCACTAGAGGGGAGCTGTTTTTT. Its translation: CASNFTRGELFF. The variable domain in full, with the rest retrieved from reference TRBV7-9 and TRBJ2-2, is DTGVSQNPRHKITKRGQNVTFRCDPISEHNRLYWYRQTLGQGPEFLTYFQNEAQLEKSRLLSDRFSAERPKGSFSTLEIQRTEQGDSAMYLCASNFTRGELFFGEGSRLTVL.

This clonotype has at least ten counts. The chain employs TRBV12-3 or TRBV12-4 and TRBJ2-3; 13 bases line up with TRBD2. V shed 6 bases, J shed 6 bases, and the junction held 12 bases outside the gene matches. The CDR3 runs 17 residues. CDR3 in DNA: TGTGCCAGCAGCTACGAACTAGCGGGGGGGCAGTATGATACGCAGTATTTT. Translated: CASSYELAGGQYDTQYF.

This clonotype was observed many times. This rearrangement joins TRBV27 to TRBJ2-3; 7 bases agree with TRBD2. Germline CDR1 MNHEY, CDR2 SMNVEV (reference sequence). With 1 base clipped from V and 4 bases from J, the junction kept 2 bases outside the gene matches. This CDR3 contains 14 residues. The CDR3 loop reads CASSLLREADTQYF. The CDR3 DNA reads as TGTGCCAGCAGTTTATTACGGGAGGCAGATACGCAGTATTTT.

This clonotype was observed at least ten times. V and J are TRBV9 and TRBJ1-1; D uncertain. The CDR3 is 14 residues long. The V end lost 3 bases, the J end lost 10 bases, and 19 bases lay between the germline ends. Germline values: CDR1 SGDLS, CDR2 YYNGEE. The CDR3 DNA sequence: TGTGCCAGCAGCGGGATCGGCAGATTCGCTGTAGCTTTCTTT. Protein: CASSGIGRFAVAFF.

This clonotype occurred many times. The chain combines TRBV11-2 with TRBJ2-3, with a weak D call TRBD2 (7 bases). V dropped 5 bases and J dropped 2 bases, with 20 bases sitting between them. This CDR3 has 17 residues. The germline gives CDR1 SGHAT, CDR2 FQNNGV. Here the CDR3 reads CASSPVRGGVSTDTQYF. The CDR3 DNA is TGTGCCAGCAGCCCGGTCCGAGGGGGGGTTTCCACAGATACGCAGTATTTT. The full variable domain, its missing parts supplied by reference TRBV11-2 and TRBJ2-3, is EAGVAQSPRYKIIEKRQSVAFWCNPISGHATLYWYQQILGQGPKLLIQFQNNGVVDDSQLPKDRFSAERLKGVDSTLKIQPAKLEDSAVYLCASSPVRGGVSTDTQYFGPGTRLTVL.

This clonotype has at least ten counts. V gene TRBV14 combines with J gene TRBJ2-3, with D possibly being TRBD2 (5 bases). V was pared by 4 bases and J by 2 bases, with 13 bases between. Per germline, CDR1 SGHDN and CDR2 FVKESK. This CDR3 spans 15 amino acids. Here the CDR3 DNA reads TGTGCCAGCAGCCCGGGGAGCACCCTCACAGATACGCAGTATTTT. It translates to CASSPGSTLTDTQYF. The full variable domain, completed using reference TRBV14 and TRBJ2-3, is EAGVTQFPSHSVIEKGQTVTLRCDPISGHDNLYWYRRVMGKEIKFLLHFVKESKQDESGMPNNRFLAERTGGTYSTLKVQPAELEDSGVYFCASSPGSTLTDTQYFGPGTRLTVL.

This clonotype was picked up many times. V is TRBV28 and J is TRBJ1-5, with D tentatively TRBD1 (6 bases). Per germline, CDR1 MDHEN and CDR2 SYDVKM. This CDR3 has 17 amino acids. Trimming stripped 3 bases from V and 3 bases from J, with 18 bases between. CDR3 coding DNA: TGTGCCAGCAGTTTCCATGGACAGACAAACCCCAATCAGCCCCAGCATTTT. Encoded protein: CASSFHGQTNPNQPQHF.

This clonotype was found once. Possible read error: a much larger clone is one base away. The rearrangement links TRBV7-9 to TRBJ1-1; no definite D call. Germline CDR1 reads SEHNR; CDR2 reads FQNEAQ (reference sequence). The CDR3 totals 14 residues. Trimming cost V 8 bases and J 5 bases, with 18 bases left between them. CDR3 protein: CASGPTLLDTEAFF. CDR3 bases: TGTGCCAGCGGCCCGACTCTTCTGGATACTGAAGCTTTCTTT.

The chain employs TRBV6-2 or TRBV6-3 and TRBJ2-2; 14 nucleotides line up with TRBD2. From germline, CDR1 is MNHEY and CDR2 SVGEGT. The V gene end was trimmed by 4 bases and the J gene end by 0 bases; junction bases not matched to a gene: 10. The CDR3 runs 20 residues. In nucleotides, the CDR3 is TGTGCCAGCAGTTCCCTGACTAGCGGGAGGGCCTTTTCGAACACCGGGGAGCTGTTTTTT. Protein product: CASSSLTSGRAFSNTGELFF.

Ten or more counts support this clonotype. This chain joins TRBV19 and TRBJ2-1; TRBD1 matches at 7 bases. V shed 7 bases, J shed 7 bases, and the junction held 10 bases outside the gene matches. The length of the CDR3 is 14 residues. Per germline, CDR1 LNHDA and CDR2 SQIVND (reference sequence). The CDR3, as DNA: TGTGCCAGTAACCGGGACAGATTAGTTAATGAGCAGTTCTTC. Encoded protein: CASNRDRLVNEQFF.

The chain uses TRBV30 and TRBJ1-1; D remains ambiguous. V was pared by 0 bases and J by 3 bases, with 17 bases between. Looked up from germline, CDR1 is GTSNPN and CDR2 is SVGIG (reference sequence). This CDR3 contains 16 residues. For the CDR3, the DNA is TGTGCCTGGAGTGTAGAGCAGTCGGGCCACTACACTGAAGCTTTCTTT. Its protein is CAWSVEQSGHYTEAFF.

This clonotype was found many times. This chain connects TRBV6-2 or TRBV6-3 to TRBJ2-7; no clear D. Trimming left V 2 bases short and J 1 base short, with 3 bases between. CDR1 and CDR2 (germline): MNHEY, SVGEGT. This CDR3 has 12 residues. CDR3 protein: CASSYRSYEQYF. CDR3 DNA sequence: TGTGCCAGCAGTTACCGGTCCTACGAGCAGTACTTC.

Concerning this clonotype itself: A much larger clone is a single base away; this may be a read error. J is TRBJ1-1 and V is TRBV5-1; D is possibly TRBD1 (5 bases). Germline V lookup: CDR1 SGHRS, CDR2 YFSETQ. The CDR3 totals 16 residues. The CDR3 nucleotides read TGCGCCTGCAGCGGTGGTTGGGGGTTCCTGAACACTGAAGCTTTCTTT. Translation gives CACSGGWGFLNTEAFF.

This clonotype showed up many times. CDR3 nucleotides: TGTGCCAGTAGTTTGGGGCTTGGAGATCAGCCCCAGCATTTT. It yields the protein CASSLGLGDQPQHF. The rearrangement joins TRBV19 to TRBJ1-5, with D possibly matching TRBD1 (5 bases). Germline CDR1 is LNHDA and CDR2 is SQIVND (reference sequence). V lost 5 bases and J lost 5, with 13 bases in between. The CDR3 contains 14 residues.